Described below is a single T cell receptor (beta chain) sequence and its context. The data stem from a study of blood T cell repertoires in COVID-19. About the study: The analysed material was cDNA or gDNA that came from T cells, B-cell-depleted T cells, or PBMCs.

V shed 4 bases and J 0 bases; nucleotides not matched to a gene: 5. This CDR3 region has 16 residues. Looked up from germline, CDR1 is MDHEN and CDR2 is SYDVKM. This table comes from immunoSEQ multiplex PCR, and its TCRdb copy is limited to in-frame clones, with some not included. Of approximately 290,000 clones in the sample, about 89% were seen once. The sequencing input was peripheral blood. The chain has TRBV28 and TRBJ2-5, with TRBD2 matching 10 bases. This receptor was identified in a man aged 30 to 45 with acute or convalescent COVID-19. The CDR3 sequence: CASSSSGRAYQETQYF. CDR3 DNA: TGTGCCAGCAGTTCGAGCGGGAGGGCGTACCAAGAGACCCAGTACTTC. Using reference TRBV28 and TRBJ2-5 for the parts outside the CDR3, the full variable domain is DVKVTQSSRYLVKRTGEKVFLECVQDMDHENMFWYRQDPGLGLRLIYFSYDVKMKEKGDIPEGYSVSREKKERFSLILESASTNQTSMYLCASSSSGRAYQETQYFGPGTRLLVL.